Listed here are 25 T cell receptor beta chains from one sample, sequenced in a study of T-cell memory formation after mild COVID-19. TCRdb reprocessed the 5' RACE reads with MiXCR, giving one entry per CDR3 protein. The sample has 65,000 to 100,000 distinct CDR3 sequences, about 13% seen once. Sequenced sample: PBMCs or a T cell subset sorted from them (not recorded which). Receptor source: a young man who had mild COVID-19 (a few samples of this study predate the infection). Cell type and time point are not known.

The chain combines TRBV3-1 with TRBJ2-6; tentatively, D is TRBD2 (5 bases). The length of the CDR3 is 17 residues. Germline V gives CDR1 LGHDT, CDR2 YNNKEL (reference sequence). Trimming removed 0 bases at V and 3 bases at J, with 12 bases between. CDR3 in amino acids: CASSQDFGGFGANVLTF. In DNA, the CDR3 is TGTGCCAGCAGCCAAGATTTTGGAGGATTTGGGGCCAACGTCCTGACTTTC.

J is TRBJ2-7 and V is TRBV7-9; 15 bases agree with TRBD2. J gave up 0 bases and V 4 bases, and 4 bases lay outside the gene matches. Germline-derived CDR1 and CDR2 are SEHNR and FQNEAQ (reference sequence). CDR3 length equals 17 residues. CDR3 sequence reads: CASSSGTSGGSSYEQYV. CDR3 nucleotide sequence: TGTGCCAGCAGCTCCGGGACTAGCGGGGGGAGCTCCTACGAGCAGTACGTC.

This clonotype was seen many times. This rearrangement joins TRBV5-8 to TRBJ2-3; TRBD2 aligns across 10 bases. The CDR3 runs to 15 residues. Germline V gene lookup returns CDR1 SGHTS and CDR2 YDEGEE. Trimming removed 5 bases from V and 6 bases from J; junction bases left unmatched: 9. The CDR3 reads CASRTKRGGWDTQYF. The CDR3 DNA is TGTGCCAGCAGAACGAAGCGGGGGGGTTGGGATACGCAGTATTTT.

The chain is built from TRBV5-5 and TRBJ1-1; possibly TRBD1 for D (6 bases). Germline loops: CDR1 SGHKS, CDR2 YYEKEE (reference sequence). V was pared by 3 bases and J by 3 bases, with 12 bases between. The CDR3 runs 14 residues. The CDR3 DNA reads TGTGCCAGCAGCTGGACACAGGGCTACACTGAAGCTTTCTTT. Residues: CASSWTQGYTEAFF. The variable domain in full, with the rest retrieved from reference TRBV5-5 and TRBJ1-1, is DAGVTQSPTHLIKTRGQQVTLRCSPISGHKSVSWYQQVLGQGPQFIFQYYEKEERGRGNFPDRFSARQFPNYSSELNVNALLLGDSALYLCASSWTQGYTEAFFGQGTRLTVV.

The chain recombines TRBV7-2 with TRBJ2-3; 11 bases align to TRBD2. Losses at the gene ends were 2 bases for V and 2 bases for J; bases not matched to a gene: 3. Per germline, CDR1 SGHTA and CDR2 FQGNSA. The CDR3 consists of 16 residues. CDR3 region: CASSLFSGGATDTQYF. CDR3 coding DNA: TGTGCCAGCAGCTTATTTAGCGGGGGGGCCACAGATACGCAGTATTTT.

This clonotype showed up just a few times. V gene TRBV9 combines with J gene TRBJ2-3; 9 bases agree with TRBD1. The CDR3 loop spans 15 amino acids. V dropped 0 bases and J dropped 3; count of bases not matched to a gene: 2. CDR1 is SGDLS and CDR2 is YYNGEE in the germline V gene. The CDR3 is CASSVGDRATDTQYF. CDR3 bases: TGTGCCAGCAGCGTAGGGGACAGGGCGACAGATACGCAGTATTTT.

This clonotype turned up a few times. The rearrangement links TRBV4-1 to TRBJ2-1; 10 bases align to TRBD2. Per the germline V gene, CDR1 is MGHRA and CDR2 is YSYEKL. The CDR3 contains 16 residues. V shed 2 bases and J 8 bases; nucleotides not matched to a gene: 9. CDR3 residues: CASSQPAGGLLDEQFF. The DNA for the CDR3 is TGCGCCAGCAGCCAACCAGCGGGGGGGCTCTTGGATGAGCAGTTCTTC.

This clonotype was seen a few times. The V gene is TRBV5-5, the J gene TRBJ2-1; D is uncertain. Looked up from germline, CDR1 is SGHKS and CDR2 is YYEKEE (reference sequence). V lost 0 bases and J lost 10, with 11 bases in between. The CDR3 is made up of 13 amino acids. In DNA form, the CDR3 reads TGTGCCAGCAGCTTGGCCCTGGCCCGAGAGCAGTTCTTC. It specifies CASSLALAREQFF.

The chain is built from TRBV11-2 and TRBJ2-7, with a possible D match to TRBD1 (5 bases). The CDR3 is 13 amino acids. Trimming stripped 1 base from V and 4 bases from J, with 8 bases between. CDR1 and CDR2 (germline): SGHAT, FQNNGV. The CDR3 region is CASSLGTLYEQYV. CDR3 coding DNA: TGTGCCAGCAGCTTAGGGACACTATACGAGCAGTACGTC.

V usage is TRBV12-3 or TRBV12-4 and J usage is TRBJ1-5, with D possibly matching TRBD1 (5 bases). CDR3 size: 13 residues. Deletions cut 6 bases from V and 6 bases from J, with 12 bases between. The CDR3 spells CASRPGFSQPQHF. CDR3 in DNA: TGTGCCAGCAGGCCAGGGTTCAGTCAGCCCCAGCATTTT.

V gene TRBV7-9 combines with J gene TRBJ2-1; 7 bases map to TRBD2. Trimming at V came to 5 bases and at J to 2 bases, leaving 6 bases not matched to a gene. This CDR3 has 15 amino acids. Germline V lookup: CDR1 SEHNR, CDR2 FQNEAQ (reference sequence). The CDR3 nucleotides read TGTGCCAGCAGCAAGGATGGACTAGCCTACAATGAGCAGTTCTTC. The encoded protein is CASSKDGLAYNEQFF.

The V gene is TRBV4-1, the J gene TRBJ2-1, with D unresolved. Germline CDR1 MGHRA, CDR2 YSYEKL. The CDR3 totals 15 residues. The V and J ends lost 1 base and 6 bases respectively, with 13 bases between them. CDR3 residues: CASSQGSPGFNEQFF. CDR3 DNA sequence: TGCGCCAGCAGCCAAGGGTCGCCGGGCTTCAATGAGCAGTTCTTC.

This chain uses TRBV6-4 with TRBJ1-6; D call uncertain. Germline-derived CDR1 and CDR2 are MRHNA and SNTAGT. The ends were cut back, 0 bases at V and 6 bases at J, with 3 bases in the middle. The CDR3 is made up of 13 amino acids. CDR3: CASSDSPNSPLHF. The CDR3 DNA follows: TGTGCCAGCAGTGACTCGCCTAATTCACCCCTCCACTTT.

This clonotype appeared once. V is TRBV7-9 and J is TRBJ2-2; D is uncertain. Trimming took 2 bases from V and 0 from J, leaving 13 bases between them. The CDR3 sequence is 17 residues long. Germline V CDR1 and CDR2: SEHNR, FQNEAQ (reference sequence). CDR3 DNA: TGTGCCAGCAGCTTACTTCAAGTGTCAGCGAACACCGGGGAGCTGTTTTTT. Translation: CASSLLQVSANTGELFF.

The table lists this clonotype with a few counts. The chain has TRBV3-1 and TRBJ1-2; D is uncertain. V was pared by 0 bases and J by 5 bases, with 16 bases between. In germline, CDR1 is LGHDT, CDR2 YNNKEL (reference sequence). The CDR3 is 16 residues long. The CDR3 DNA reads as TGTGCCAGCAGCCAAGAAGGAGAACCGCTACTATATGGCTACACCTTC. Translated: CASSQEGEPLLYGYTF.

This clonotype was counted only a few times. The chain employs TRBV4-2 and TRBJ1-4; 9 nucleotides align to TRBD1. This CDR3 region has 16 residues. Germline V gene sequence: CDR1 LGHNA, CDR2 YNFKEQ. V was pared by 0 bases and J by 5 bases, with 4 bases of the junction left unmatched. For the CDR3, the DNA is TGTGCCAGCAGCCAAGATCCAGGGACAGGGAATGAAAAACTGTTTTTT. It is translated as CASSQDPGTGNEKLFF.

The chain joins TRBV7-2 to TRBJ2-7, with TRBD1 matching 8 bases. Trimming at V came to 5 bases and at J to 4 bases, leaving 10 bases not matched to a gene. CDR1 and CDR2 from the germline V gene are SGHTA and FQGNSA. The CDR3 runs to 15 residues. This CDR3 is CASSPNPTGVYEQYF. The CDR3, as DNA: TGTGCCAGCAGCCCGAACCCGACAGGGGTTTACGAGCAGTACTTC.

There are many counts of this clonotype. The V call is TRBV7-9, the J call TRBJ1-3; D ambiguous. Germline CDR1 SEHNR, CDR2 FQNEAQ (reference sequence). This CDR3 is 15 amino acids long. V lost 5 bases and J lost 0, with 11 bases in between. The CDR3 nucleotides read TGTGCCAGCAGCCGTCACATCCCCTCTGGAAACACCATATATTTT. It yields the protein CASSRHIPSGNTIYF.

In its sample, this clonotype was seen many times. V usage is TRBV11-1 and J usage is TRBJ2-3; D ambiguous. Trimming took 3 bases from V and 2 from J, leaving 12 bases between them. The CDR3 contains 15 residues. In germline, CDR1 is SGHAT, CDR2 FQDESV (reference sequence). CDR3 in DNA: TGTGCCAGCAGCTTCACTCGCCTCTTCACAGATACGCAGTATTTT. Translated, it gives CASSFTRLFTDTQYF.

The J gene is TRBJ1-1, the V gene TRBV7-3; 9 bases are a match to TRBD1. V lost 5 bases, J lost 6 bases, and 10 bases stayed unmatched. This CDR3 is 15 amino acids long. Germline V gene data show CDR1 as SGHTA and CDR2 as FQGTGA. The CDR3 nucleotides are TGTGCCAGCAGCCACCCGGGACAGGGAGTCGCTGAAGCTTTCTTT. Encoded protein: CASSHPGQGVAEAFF.

This chain joins TRBV2 and TRBJ1-2; D call uncertain. Trimming removed 1 base at V and 10 bases at J, with 4 bases between. The CDR3 totals 10 residues. The germline CDR1 and CDR2 sequences are SNHLY and FYNNEI. CDR3 bases: TGTGCCAGCAGTGAAGTGGCCTACACCTTC. Its protein is CASSEVAYTF. Full variable domain (outside the CDR3, taken from reference TRBV2 and TRBJ1-2): EPEVTQTPSHQVTQMGQEVILRCVPISNHLYFYWYRQILGQKVEFLVSFYNNEISEKSEIFDDQFSVERPDGSNFTLKIRSTKLEDSAMYFCASSEVAYTFGSGTRLTVV.

This clonotype was detected many times. The chain is built from TRBV4-3 and TRBJ2-3, with 12 bases that match TRBD2. There are 17 residues in the CDR3. Germline values: CDR1 LGHNA, CDR2 YSLEER. The junction had 4 bases not matched to a gene; V was cut back by 0 bases and J by 3 bases. The CDR3 is CASSQELAGGPTDTQYF. The DNA of the CDR3 is TGCGCCAGCAGCCAAGAACTAGCGGGGGGCCCGACAGATACGCAGTATTTT.

This chain uses TRBV9 with TRBJ1-4; D uncertain. This CDR3 contains 14 residues. Trimming cost V 3 bases and J 4 bases, with 10 bases left between them. CDR1 SGDLS and CDR2 YYNGEE come from the germline V gene. CDR3 loop: CASSGQQNNEKLFF. The CDR3, as DNA: TGTGCCAGCAGCGGACAACAGAATAATGAAAAACTGTTTTTT.

CDR3 region: CSGTDRLYTDTQYF. CDR3 DNA sequence: TGCAGCGGGACCGACAGGCTTTACACAGATACGCAGTATTTT. The chain employs TRBV29-1 and TRBJ2-3; tentatively, D is TRBD1 (6 bases). The CDR3 runs to 14 residues. Germline CDR1 is SQVTM and CDR2 is ANQGSEA. V was pared by 7 bases and J by 2 bases, with 16 bases between.

The table lists this clonotype with many counts. The chain joins TRBV6-5 to TRBJ2-3, with 13 positions matching TRBD2. Germline CDR1 and CDR2: MNHEY and SVGAGI. The CDR3 runs 15 residues. Losses at the gene ends were 2 bases for V and 4 bases for J; bases not matched to a gene: 0. CDR3 in DNA: TGTGCCAGCAGTTACACTAGCGGGGGGGCAGATACGCAGTATTTT. Translating gives CASSYTSGGADTQYF.